The clone carrying this T cell receptor beta chain showed up just a few times. As yet, its antigen is unknown. Time point given: patch test 2, 6 weeks after DPC sensitization. Documented treatment: therapeutic diphenylcyclopropenone sensitization with weekly scalp DPC. This entry belongs to a study of human T cells and chemical hapten exposure. Study-wide results and caveats: Large CDR3 similarity clusters arose significantly more often from expanded TCRs than from controls.

Germline V gives CDR1 SQVTM, CDR2 ANQGSEA. The V end was cut by 4 bases, the J end by 7 bases, with 11 bases between. This CDR3 spans 12 amino acids. Individual cDNA molecules had unique molecular identifiers attached to them by the library. A single record per CDR3 protein comes from TCRdb applying MiXCR to the RACE reads. This table has roughly 150,000 distinct CDR3 sequences, approximately 12% appearing once. The sample consisted of whole blood, taken in connection with sensitization to the hapten diphenylcyclopropenone (DPC). This sequence was found in a woman aged 45-60 years with alopecia areata. Some clones in this sample may be carry-over from other donors' samples. The genes are TRBV29-1 and TRBJ1-5; D ambiguous. The CDR3 DNA follows: TGCAGCGTTGGAGAGGGATGGCAGCCCCAGCATTTT. The encoded protein is CSVGEGWQPQHF.